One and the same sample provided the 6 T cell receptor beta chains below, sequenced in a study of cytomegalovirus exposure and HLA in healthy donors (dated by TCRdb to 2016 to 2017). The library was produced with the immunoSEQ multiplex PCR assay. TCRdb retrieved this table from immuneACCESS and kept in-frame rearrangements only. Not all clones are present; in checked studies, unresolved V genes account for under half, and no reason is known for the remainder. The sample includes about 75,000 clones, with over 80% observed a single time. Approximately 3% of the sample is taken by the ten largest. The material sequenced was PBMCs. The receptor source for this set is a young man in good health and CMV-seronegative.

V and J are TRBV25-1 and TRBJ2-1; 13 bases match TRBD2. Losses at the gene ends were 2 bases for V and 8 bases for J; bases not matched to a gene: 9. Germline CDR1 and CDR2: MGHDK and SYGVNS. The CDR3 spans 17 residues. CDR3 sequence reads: CASSEERTSGGGDEQFF. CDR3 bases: TGTGCCAGCAGTGAAGAGAGGACTAGCGGGGGCGGGGATGAGCAGTTCTTC.

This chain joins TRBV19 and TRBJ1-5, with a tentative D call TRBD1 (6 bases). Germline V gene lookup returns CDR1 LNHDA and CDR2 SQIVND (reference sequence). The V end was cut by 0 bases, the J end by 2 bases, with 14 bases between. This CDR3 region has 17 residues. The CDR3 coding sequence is TGTGCCAGTAGTATAGATCTGACAGGAAGGGGCAATCAGCCCCAGCATTTT. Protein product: CASSIDLTGRGNQPQHF.

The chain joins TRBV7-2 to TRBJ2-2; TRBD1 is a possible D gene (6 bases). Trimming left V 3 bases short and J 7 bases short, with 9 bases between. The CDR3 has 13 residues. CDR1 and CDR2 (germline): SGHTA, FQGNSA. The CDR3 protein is CASSFVQGGELFF. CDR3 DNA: TGTGCCAGCAGCTTCGTACAGGGCGGGGAGCTGTTTTTT.

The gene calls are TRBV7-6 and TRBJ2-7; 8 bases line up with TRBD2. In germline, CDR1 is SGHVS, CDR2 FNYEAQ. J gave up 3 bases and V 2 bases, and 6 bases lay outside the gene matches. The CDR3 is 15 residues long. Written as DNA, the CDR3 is TGTGCCAGCAGCTTATCCGAGCGGGGGAACTACGAGCAGTACGTC. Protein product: CASSLSERGNYEQYV.

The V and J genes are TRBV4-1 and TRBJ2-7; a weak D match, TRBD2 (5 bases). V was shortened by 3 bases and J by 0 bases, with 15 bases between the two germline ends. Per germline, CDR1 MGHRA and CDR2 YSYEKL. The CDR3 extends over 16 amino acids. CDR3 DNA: TGCGCCAGCAGCCAGGGGTCGGGAACAGCCTCCTACGAGCAGTACGTC. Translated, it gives CASSQGSGTASYEQYV.

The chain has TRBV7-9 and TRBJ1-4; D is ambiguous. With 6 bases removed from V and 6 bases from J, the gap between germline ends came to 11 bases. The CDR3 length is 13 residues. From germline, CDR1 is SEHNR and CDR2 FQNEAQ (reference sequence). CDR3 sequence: CASSTRGYEKLFF. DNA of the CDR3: TGTGCCAGCAGTACCCGAGGGTATGAAAAACTGTTTTTT.